A selection of T cell receptor beta chains follows, all from one sample in a study of T cell repertoires in cytomegalovirus infection. TCRdb fed the reads into MiXCR, producing one record per CDR3 protein. The data hold approximately 250,000 distinct CDR3 sequences, with approximately 13% observed a single time. Sequencing was done on a sample of PBMCs. Source of these receptors: a human donor in good health (CMV status not recorded). Some clones in this sample may be carry-over from other donors' samples. The CDR3 runs from the conserved cysteine through the conserved F or W. The D gene is left open where the match is weak. Clone size, where shown, is once, few, many, or a class for clones that have expanded.

j_gene | abundance | d_gene | v_gene | CDR3aa | CDR3nt
TRBJ1-1 | many | TRBD1 | TRBV5-1 | CASSSGQENTEAFF | TGTGCCAGCAGTTCGGGACAGGAGAACACTGAAGCTTTCTTT
TRBJ2-2 | many | TRBD2 | TRBV7-2 | CASSLGPGLAENTGELFF | TGTGCCAGCAGCTTAGGGCCGGGACTAGCGGAGAACACCGGGGAGCTGTTTTTT
TRBJ2-7 | many | TRBD1 | TRBV6-2/TRBV6-3 | CASSRGQGSSSYEQYF | TGTGCCAGCAGCCGCGGACAGGGGTCGAGCTCCTACGAGCAGTACTTC
TRBJ1-1 | . | TRBD1 | TRBV19 | CASSENRGGRAFF | TGTGCCAGTAGTGAAAACAGGGGAGGTAGAGCTTTCTTT
TRBJ1-2 | many | . | TRBV7-2 | CASSFSQGSKNYGYTF | TGTGCCAGCAGCTTTAGTCAGGGGTCGAAGAACTATGGCTACACCTTC
TRBJ1-4 | many | . | TRBV7-2 | CASSLMATNEKLFF | TGTGCCAGCAGCTTAATGGCGACTAATGAAAAACTGTTTTTT
TRBJ1-2 | many | . | TRBV12-3/TRBV12-4 | CASTGSPGYGYTF | TGTGCCAGCACCGGGTCTCCAGGCTATGGCTACACCTTC
TRBJ2-6 | few | TRBD2 | TRBV7-2 | CASSLASGGVSGANVLTF | TGTGCCAGCAGCTTAGCTTCGGGGGGGGTATCTGGGGCCAACGTCCTGACTTTC
TRBJ1-6 | many | . | TRBV7-2 | CASSAPLVPLHF | TGTGCCAGCAGCGCCCCCCTGGTACCCCTCCACTTT
TRBJ1-2 | few | . | TRBV6-2/TRBV6-3 | CASSYSGQGMSYTF | TGTGCCAGCAGTTACTCGGGGCAGGGAATGAGCTACACCTTC
TRBJ1-2 | many | . | TRBV6-5 | CASRAGLYGYTF | TGTGCCAGCAGGGCGGGACTGTATGGCTACACCTTC
TRBJ2-6 | many | . | TRBV5-6 | CASSLEVSVDGANVLTF | TGTGCCAGCAGCTTGGAGGTTTCGGTAGATGGGGCCAACGTCCTGACTTTC
TRBJ2-3 | . | . | TRBV20-1 | CSARDAGASATQYF | TGCAGTGCTAGAGACGCGGGGGCCTCGGCCACGCAGTATTTT
TRBJ1-2 | many | . | TRBV6-2/TRBV6-3 | CASRARTGLRGYGYTF | TGTGCCAGCAGAGCCCGAACAGGCTTGAGGGGCTATGGCTACACCTTC
TRBJ2-7 | few | . | TRBV3-1 | CASSQMHRVTYEQYF | TGTGCCAGCAGCCAAATGCACAGGGTGACCTACGAGCAGTACTTC
TRBJ2-4 | . | TRBD2 | TRBV5-4 | CASSLGVGGPAKNIQYF | TGTGCCAGCAGCTTGGGTGTGGGAGGGCCCGCCAAAAACATTCAGTACTTC
TRBJ1-1 | . | . | TRBV27 | CASSLSRLGTEAFF | TGTGCCAGCAGTTTATCGAGGTTAGGAACTGAAGCTTTCTTT